The rows below give T cell receptor beta chains drawn from one sample of a study of blood T cells in healthy people across ages. TCRdb re-derived calls from the 5' RACE reads in MiXCR, one entry per CDR3 protein. In the table there are 1.5 million to 2 million distinct CDR3 sequences, 25% to 30% of which are singletons. The material sequenced was blood. Receptor source: a woman between 25 and 40 years old in good health. Each CDR3 is given with its conserved first and last residue. The D gene is left open where the match is weak. Expanded clones get a size class; other rows say once, few or many, or leave the size out.

j_gene,d_gene,abundance,v_gene,CDR3aa,CDR3nt
TRBJ1-6,.,.,TRBV9,CASSVGLRRNSPLHF,TGTGCCAGCAGCGTGGGGCTCCGGCGGAATTCACCCCTCCACTTT
TRBJ2-7,.,.,TRBV4-1,CASSQDGNRDEQYF,TGCGCCAGCAGCCAAGATGGTAACAGGGACGAGCAGTACTTC
TRBJ1-2,.,.,TRBV10-2,CASDPRGDYGYTF,TGCGCCAGCGATCCACGGGGAGACTATGGCTACACCTTC
TRBJ2-1,.,many,TRBV4-1,CASSQAPYNEQFF,TGCGCCAGCAGCCAAGCGCCCTACAATGAGCAGTTCTTC
TRBJ2-5,.,.,TRBV15,CAISRILGQETQYF,TGTGCCATCAGCAGGATCCTGGGGCAAGAGACCCAGTACTTC
TRBJ2-1,TRBD1,.,TRBV5-5,CASSRPGTGGYNEQFF,TGTGCCAGCAGCCGTCCCGGGACAGGGGGTTACAATGAGCAGTTCTTC
TRBJ2-7,TRBD2,many,TRBV4-3,CASSQSLAGGVNNEQYF,TGCGCCAGCAGCCAATCTCTAGCGGGAGGGGTTAACAACGAGCAGTACTTC
TRBJ2-5,.,few,TRBV18,CASSTSDETQYF,TGTGCCAGCTCAACCAGTGACGAGACCCAGTACTTC
TRBJ2-7,TRBD1,many,TRBV12-3/TRBV12-4,CASSLRTGGREQYF,TGTGCCAGCAGTTTAAGGACAGGGGGTAGGGAGCAGTACTTC
TRBJ2-7,TRBD2,.,TRBV5-1,CASSPGLAGDHLPGEQYF,TGCGCCAGCAGCCCGGGACTAGCGGGGGACCACCTCCCCGGGGAGCAGTACTTC
TRBJ2-6,TRBD2,once,TRBV5-1,CASSLVLAGGSGANVLTF,TGCGCCAGCAGCTTGGTCCTAGCGGGAGGTTCCGGGGCCAACGTCCTGACTTTC
TRBJ2-5,.,many,TRBV10-3,CAISESPRDNQETQYF,TGTGCCATCAGTGAGTCCCCCCGGGACAACCAAGAGACCCAGTACTTC